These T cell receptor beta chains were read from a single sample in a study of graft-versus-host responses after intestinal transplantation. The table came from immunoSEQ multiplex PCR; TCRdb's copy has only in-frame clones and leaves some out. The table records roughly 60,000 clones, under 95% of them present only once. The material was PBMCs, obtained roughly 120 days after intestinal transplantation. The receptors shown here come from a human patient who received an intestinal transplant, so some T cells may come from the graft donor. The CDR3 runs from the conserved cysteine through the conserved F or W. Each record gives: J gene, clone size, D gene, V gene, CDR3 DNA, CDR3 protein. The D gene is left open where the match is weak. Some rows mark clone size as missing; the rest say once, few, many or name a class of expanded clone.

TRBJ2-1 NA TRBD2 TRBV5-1 TGCGCCAGCAGCTTGACTCGTAGGGTACTAGCGGGGGGTCAAAGCTCCTACAATGAGCAGTTCTTC CASSLTRRVLAGGQSSYNEQFF
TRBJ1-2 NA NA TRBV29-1 TGCAGCGCCCTCAGAGTAGGGTTGGATGGCTACACCTTC CSALRVGLDGYTF
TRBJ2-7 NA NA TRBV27 TGTGCCAGCAGTCGGGGACTTCTCCCTTACGAGCAGTACTTC CASSRGLLPYEQYF
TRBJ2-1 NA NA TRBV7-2 TGTGCCAGCAGCTTATCAGGCGGGAATGAGCAGTTCTTC CASSLSGGNEQFF
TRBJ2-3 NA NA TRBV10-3 TGTGCCATCAGTGAGTCGGGCAGGGACAACCCGCGGGAAGATACGCAGTATTTT CAISESGRDNPREDTQYF
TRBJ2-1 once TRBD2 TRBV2 TGTGCCAGTGATAGCGGGGAACCTTACAATGAGCAGTTCTTC CASDSGEPYNEQFF
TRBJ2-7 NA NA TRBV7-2 TGTGCCAGCAGCTACAGGAGCTCCTACGAGCAGTACTTC CASSYRSSYEQYF
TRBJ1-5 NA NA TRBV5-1 TGCGCCAGCAGCCTAGGAGGCAGTCAGCCCCAGCATTTT CASSLGGSQPQHF
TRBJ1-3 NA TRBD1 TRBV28 TGTGCCAGCAGTACGACAGGGTCCTCTGGAAACACCATATATTTT CASSTTGSSGNTIYF
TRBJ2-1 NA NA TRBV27 TGTGCCAGCAGTTTCAGGGATGAGCAGTTCTTC CASSFRDEQFF
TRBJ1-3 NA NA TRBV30 TGTGCCTGGAGTGTACAGCCGGGCGTAACATTTGGAAACACCATATATTTT CAWSVQPGVTFGNTIYF
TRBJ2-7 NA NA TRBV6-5 TGTGCCAGCAGTCGGACCGCGTCCTACGAGCAGTACTTC CASSRTASYEQYF
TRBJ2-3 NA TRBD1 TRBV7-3 TGTGCCAGCAGCCCAGGGCTCACAGGGGCGACAGATACGCAGTATTTT CASSPGLTGATDTQYF
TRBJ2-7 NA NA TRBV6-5 TGTGCCAGCAGTTCCACAGGGCCCGCCGAGCAGTACTTC CASSSTGPAEQYF
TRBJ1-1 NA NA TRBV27 TGTGCCAGCAGTTTTTCGGTATTTTACACTGAAGCTTTCTTT CASSFSVFYTEAFF
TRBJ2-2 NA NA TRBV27 TGTGCCAGCAGTTTATCCCCGAACACCGGGGAGCTGTTTTTT CASSLSPNTGELFF
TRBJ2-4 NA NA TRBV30 TGTGCCTGGACAGACCTAGCCAAAAACATTCAGTACTTC CAWTDLAKNIQYF
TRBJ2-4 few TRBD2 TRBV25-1 TGTGCCAGCAGTGCGGGGGGAGGATACATTCAGTACTTC CASSAGGGYIQYF
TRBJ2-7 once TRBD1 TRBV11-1 TGTGCCAGCAGCCCGCAGGGGGCTTACGAGCAGTACTTC CASSPQGAYEQYF
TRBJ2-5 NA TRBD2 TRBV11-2 TGTGCCAGCAGCTTAGATATTACTAGCGGGAGAGAGACCCAGTACTTC CASSLDITSGRETQYF
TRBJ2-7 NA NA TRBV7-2 TGTGCCAGCAGCTTAAGTCCGAACTCCTACGAGCAGTACTTC CASSLSPNSYEQYF
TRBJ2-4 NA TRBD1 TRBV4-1 TGCGCCAGCAGCCCGGACAGGGTTCGAAACATTCAGTACTTC CASSPDRVRNIQYF